Listed here is a single T cell receptor (beta chain). Its antigen is unknown. Base qualities are not at hand, and no much larger clone is one base apart. Moderately to severely active disease, a Clinical Activity Score of at least 3, a NOSPECS grade of at least 4, and a duration under 3 months were present in ophthalmopathy patients. Exclusion was applied to patients with uncontrolled infections, other autoimmune diseases, pregnancy or lactation. Diagnoses were established on the basis of clinical symptoms, serum thyroxine and TRAb, thyroid ultrasound, and orbital computed tomography. PBMCs were isolated from more than 8 ml of fresh peripheral blood by Ficoll-Paque density gradient centrifugation. Total RNA was extracted using Trizol reagent, and RNA quality was assessed on an Agilent 2100 Bioanalyzer. TCR beta CDR3 regions were amplified from RNA transcripts. For the first round of RT-PCR on the TCR CDR3, the HTBI primer set was used together with the Qiagen OneStep RT-PCR kit. A second multiplex PCR round built the libraries, followed by size selection and purification. Sequencing of the libraries was done on an Illumina HiSeq2000 using paired-end 100 bp reads. The published analysis was carried out like this. SOAPnuke was used to process the raw data, throwing out any read that contained adapters or uncalled bases, had a mean Phred below 15, or lacked an exact constant-primer or identifier match. High-quality paired reads were merged using COPE v1.2.5, and each unique nucleotide sequence was defined as a clonotype. MiTCR v1.1 was used to align clonotypes to the IMGT TRBV, TRBD and TRBJ reference segments. The analysis was restricted to V-J combinations with a frequency above 0.0001, which together covered approximately 99% of the repertoires. A TCS score was defined as the ratio between F50 (clonal expansion) and ExV (chaos), using BLOSUM62-based TCRdist between CDR3 peptides within each V-J. Welch's t-statistics and random forest reduced just over 500 V-J features to some 14, which were used in a naive Bayes classifier (R e1071). TCRdb reworked the public reads: Q25 trimming with fastp, MiXCR clone assembly, productive beta chains retained. Rows are combined by CDR3 protein, so each entry shows the most common genes and DNA. TCRdb, not the authors, supplied the V and J calls. For this sample the table gives about 600,000 distinct CDR3 sequences, of which over 12% were detected only once. The ten largest clones represent less than 9% of the sample.

This sample was included in a study of T cells in Graves' hyperthyroidism and ophthalmopathy (dated by TCRdb to about 2019). For the wider study: Peripheral blood was collected at initial diagnosis, before any treatment. After blood sampling, hyperthyroidism patients were treated with methimazole at a starting dose of 30 mg daily, and ophthalmopathy patients were treated with high-dose intravenous methylprednisolone. Prospective prediction of ophthalmopathy was tested in an independent validation cohort consisting of 18 to 20 hyperthyroidism patients and more than 15 patients who later progressed to ophthalmopathy. The paper describes TCR Vbeta CDR3 sequencing of some 130 peripheral blood samples, made up of about 40 ophthalmopathy patients, some 80 hyperthyroidism patients and 17 progressor patients. The study also compared thyroid tissue and blood T-cell repertoires from several Graves' hyperthyroidism patients. The 80 to 100 discovery patients were randomly divided into training and test sets at a 7:3 ratio. To identify distinguishing TCR V-J signatures, a discovery cohort of 95 to 100 patients was used, comprising some 43 with Graves' ophthalmopathy and around 57 with stable Graves' hyperthyroidism.

Study-wide findings and limitations: Blood samples also contained most of the expanded thyroid clonotypes (frequency above 0.001), which suggests that blood repertoires may reflect thyroid immune responses. In validation, the model predicted progression to ophthalmopathy a median of about 6 months before onset, with about 71% sensitivity and about 75% specificity. Sample size was not statistically predetermined, and blinding of investigators to group allocation was not performed. Ophthalmopathy was separated from stable hyperthyroidism by a 13 V-J signature model, with approximately 89% sensitivity and 81% to 82% specificity obtained in cross-validation and 80%/75% obtained in testing.

The CDR3 measures 15 amino acids from cysteine to phenylalanine. Just the 45-base CDR3 DNA is kept, in frame starting at base 1. The germline V gene encodes CDR1 SGHTA and CDR2 FQGNSA. V is shortened by 5 bases, J by 3 bases, and the region joining them spans 14 bases. Sequencing used blood. The chain links TRBV7-2 with TRBJ1-5; possibly the D gene is TRBD1, per 6 matching bases. The source of this sequence is a woman between 18 and 29 years old with Graves' ophthalmopathy. The CDR3 corresponds to CASSPPGGFNQPQHF. The nucleotides are TGTGCCAGCAGCCCCCCGGGGGGCTTCAATCAGCCCCAGCATTTT.